This T cell receptor beta chain emerged from a study of blood T cells in healthy people across ages. CDR1 is SEHNR, CDR2 FQNEAQ, per germline (reference sequence). The V end lost 3 bases, the J end lost 4 bases, and 16 bases lay between the germline ends. The CDR3 covers 16 residues. A second PCR, run for roughly 7 to 12 cycles, used a sample-barcoded 5' primer plus a J-beta primer mix. Each CDR3 protein gets one entry after TCRdb re-called the 5' RACE reads with MiXCR. The sample holds about 1.4 million distinct CDR3 sequences, approximately 59% seen once. PBMCs were isolated at a quantity of at least 7 million per sample.

This clonotype originated in a man between 18 and 35 years old in good health. The J gene is TRBJ2-1, the V gene TRBV7-9; D unresolved. Sequenced: blood. The CDR3 DNA reads TGTGCCAGCAGCTTTCCTGTGACCGCGATGTACAATGAGCAGTTCTTC. Translating gives CASSFPVTAMYNEQFF.